Below are 3 T cell receptor beta chains sequenced from a single sample in a study of OX40 agonist ivuxolimab in advanced cancers. Some clones are missing from TCRdb's copy, which holds only in-frame ones; the method was immunoSEQ multiplex PCR. The table has 58,000 or so clones, over 65% seen once. Source: CD4+ or CD8+ T cells sorted from blood, taken in a trial of the OX40 agonist ivuxolimab. The receptors come from an adult with an advanced solid tumor such as melanoma, head and neck, liver or kidney cancer.

This clone has just one count. The rearrangement uses TRBV28 and TRBJ1-3, with TRBD1 matching 10 bases. The CDR3 consists of 18 residues. CDR1 is MDHEN, CDR2 SYDVKM, per germline. CDR3 sequence: CATQTGQGIFLSGNTIYF. Written as DNA, the CDR3 is TGTGCGACGCAGACGGGACAGGGGATCTTCCTCTCTGGAAACACCATATATTTT.

The chain uses TRBV5-1 and TRBJ2-7; D may be TRBD2 (6 bases). Germline-derived CDR1 and CDR2 are SGHRS and YFSETQ. This CDR3 region has 16 residues. Deletions cut 0 bases from V and 6 bases from J, with 19 bases between. This CDR3 is CASSLGPLATGFEQYF. The CDR3 DNA sequence: TGCGCCAGCAGCTTGGGCCCCCTAGCGACTGGGTTCGAGCAGTACTTC.

The gene calls are TRBV27 and TRBJ1-1; the D is unclear. The length of the CDR3 is 14 residues. From germline, CDR1 is MNHEY and CDR2 SMNVEV (reference sequence). V was pared by 2 bases and J by 0 bases, with 7 bases between. CDR3 loop: CASSLEGLNTEAFF. CDR3 coding DNA: TGTGCCAGCAGTTTAGAGGGATTGAACACTGAAGCTTTCTTT.